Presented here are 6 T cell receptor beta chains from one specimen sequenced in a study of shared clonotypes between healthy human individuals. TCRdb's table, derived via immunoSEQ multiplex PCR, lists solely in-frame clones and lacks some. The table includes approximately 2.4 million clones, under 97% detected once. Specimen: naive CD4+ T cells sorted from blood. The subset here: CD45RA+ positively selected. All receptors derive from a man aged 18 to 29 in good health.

CDR3 loop: CASSDRVLSGEQYF. DNA for the CDR3: TGTGCCAGCAGTGATCGTGTACTCTCCGGCGAGCAGTACTTC. The chain joins TRBV25-1 to TRBJ2-7; D unclear. V lost 3 bases and J 6 bases, leaving 15 bases between the germline ends. The germline gives CDR1 MGHDK, CDR2 SYGVNS. This CDR3 comprises 14 residues.

This chain's CDR3 is CAWSARAGGGELFF. The CDR3, as DNA: TGTGCCTGGAGTGCCAGGGCCGGTGGAGGGGAGCTGTTTTTT. This sequence joins TRBV30 and TRBJ2-2; tentative D call: TRBD1 (5 bases). From germline, CDR1 is GTSNPN and CDR2 SVGIG (reference sequence). The CDR3 length is 14 residues. V lost 1 base and J lost 8, with 14 bases in between.

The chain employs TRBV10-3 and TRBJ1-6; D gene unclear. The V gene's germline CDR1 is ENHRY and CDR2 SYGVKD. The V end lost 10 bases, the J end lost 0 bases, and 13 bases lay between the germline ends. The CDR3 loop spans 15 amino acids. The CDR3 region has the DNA TGTGCCACCTCGCAAGATCCCTCCTATAATTCACCCCTCCACTTT. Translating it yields CATSQDPSYNSPLHF.

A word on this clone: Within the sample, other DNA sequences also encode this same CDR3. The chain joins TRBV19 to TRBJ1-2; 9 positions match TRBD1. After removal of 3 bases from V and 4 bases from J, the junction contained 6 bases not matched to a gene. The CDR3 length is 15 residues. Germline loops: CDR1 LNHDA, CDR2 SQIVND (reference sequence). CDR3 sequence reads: CASSIAGQGSYGYTF. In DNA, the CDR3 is TGTGCCAGTAGTATTGCTGGACAGGGGAGCTATGGCTACACCTTC.

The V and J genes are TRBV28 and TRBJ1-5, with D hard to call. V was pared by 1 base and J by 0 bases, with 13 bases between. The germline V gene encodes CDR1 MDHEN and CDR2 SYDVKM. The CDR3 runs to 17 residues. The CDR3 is CASSLYPPGISNQPQHF. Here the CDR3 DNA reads TGTGCCAGCAGTTTATACCCTCCCGGGATTAGCAATCAGCCCCAGCATTTT.

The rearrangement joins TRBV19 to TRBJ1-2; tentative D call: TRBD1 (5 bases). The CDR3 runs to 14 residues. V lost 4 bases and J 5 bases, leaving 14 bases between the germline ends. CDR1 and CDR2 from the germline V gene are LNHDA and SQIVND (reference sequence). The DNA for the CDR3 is TGTGCCAGTAGTACCACTCAGGGTTCTTATGGCTACACCTTC. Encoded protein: CASSTTQGSYGYTF.